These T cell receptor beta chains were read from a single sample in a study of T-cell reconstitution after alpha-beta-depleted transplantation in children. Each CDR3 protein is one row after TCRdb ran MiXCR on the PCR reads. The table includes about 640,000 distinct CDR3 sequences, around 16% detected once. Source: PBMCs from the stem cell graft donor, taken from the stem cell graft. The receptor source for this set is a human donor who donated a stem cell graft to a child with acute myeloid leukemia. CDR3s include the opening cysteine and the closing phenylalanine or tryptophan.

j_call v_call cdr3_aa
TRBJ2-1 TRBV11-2 CASSHIRLAGAASSYNEQFF
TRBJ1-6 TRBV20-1 CSAPTLGANSPLHF
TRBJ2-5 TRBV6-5 CASSYSSSGLETQYF
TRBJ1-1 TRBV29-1 CSAGTANTEAFF
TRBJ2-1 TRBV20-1 CSARRRGANEQFF
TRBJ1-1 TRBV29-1 CSHQMNTEAFF
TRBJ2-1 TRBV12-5 CASALLGTGLDEQFF
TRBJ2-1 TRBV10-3 CAISESTEQFF
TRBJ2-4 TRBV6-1 CASSEMEVLAKNIQYF
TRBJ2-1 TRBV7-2 CASSLARHNEQFF
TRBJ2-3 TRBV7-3 CASSLNYGGADTQYF
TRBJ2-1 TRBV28 CASSLRQGLKFF
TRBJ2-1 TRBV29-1 CSVARDRGYEQFF
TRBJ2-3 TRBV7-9 CASSSPPNRASTDTQYF
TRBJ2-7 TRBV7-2 CASSSGLAGYEQYF
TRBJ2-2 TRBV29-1 CSVVSPPGELFF